The rows below give T cell receptor beta chains drawn from one sample of a study of T-cell reconstitution after alpha-beta-depleted transplantation in children. TCRdb re-derived calls from the PCR reads in MiXCR, one entry per CDR3 protein. The sample holds roughly 100,000 distinct CDR3 sequences, approximately 9.2% seen once. The sequencing used PBMCs from the stem cell graft donor, collected from the stem cell graft. The receptor set was obtained from a human donor who donated a stem cell graft to a child with congenital amegakaryocytic thrombocytopenia. CDR3s include the opening cysteine and the closing phenylalanine or tryptophan. The order of the fields is V gene, clone size, J gene, D gene, CDR3 length, CDR3 protein, CDR3 DNA. D genes are given only for firm matches. Part of the rows lack a size; the others show once, few, many or a class for expanded clones.

TRBV10-3,many,TRBJ2-7,NA,14,CAISESEGSYEQYF,TGTGCCATCAGTGAGTCAGAAGGGTCCTACGAGCAGTACTTC
TRBV25-1,many,TRBJ1-2,NA,14,CASSDGGYWGGYTF,TGTGCCAGCAGTGATGGGGGTTATTGGGGTGGCTACACCTTC
TRBV12-3/TRBV12-4,NA,TRBJ2-3,NA,12,CASSLSAYTQYF,TGTGCCAGCAGTTTAAGCGCATATACGCAGTATTTT
TRBV2,few,TRBJ2-3,TRBD1,14,CASRTDRGVDTQYF,TGTGCCAGCAGAACCGACAGGGGAGTAGATACGCAGTATTTT
TRBV20-1,medium-sized,TRBJ2-1,NA,12,CSATDRSDEQFF,TGCAGTGCCACGGACCGATCGGATGAGCAGTTCTTC
TRBV18,NA,TRBJ2-2,TRBD2,16,CASSPPTSGRTGELFF,TGTGCCAGCTCACCACCGACTAGCGGGAGGACCGGGGAGCTGTTTTTT
TRBV28,many,TRBJ2-7,TRBD1,15,CASSSSGQGAAEQYF,TGTGCCAGCAGTTCCAGTGGACAGGGGGCCGCCGAGCAGTACTTC
TRBV6-6,many,TRBJ2-1,TRBD2,16,CASSPIAGEINNEQFF,TGTGCCAGCAGTCCCATAGCGGGGGAGATTAACAATGAGCAGTTCTTC
TRBV3-1,many,TRBJ1-6,NA,15,CASSRRLGGDSPLHF,TGTGCCAGCAGCCGAAGATTAGGGGGGGATTCACCCCTCCACTTT
TRBV5-1,many,TRBJ2-3,NA,15,CASSFNLGNTDTQYF,TGCGCCAGCAGCTTTAATCTAGGGAACACAGATACGCAGTATTTT
TRBV10-3,many,TRBJ1-1,NA,14,CAISESTGRADAFF,TGTGCCATCAGTGAGTCCACAGGCAGGGCCGACGCTTTCTTT
TRBV7-2,many,TRBJ2-1,TRBD2,15,CASSLDGGGKVEQFF,TGTGCCAGCAGCTTAGATGGCGGGGGGAAGGTTGAGCAGTTCTTC
TRBV9,few,TRBJ2-5,NA,9,CASDQTQYF,TGTGCCAGCGATCAGACCCAGTACTTC
TRBV28,many,TRBJ1-1,NA,12,CASSPGHDEAFF,TGTGCCAGCAGTCCCGGACACGATGAAGCTTTCTTT
TRBV3-1,many,TRBJ2-1,NA,16,CASSQEASYSYNEQFF,TGTGCCAGCAGCCAAGAGGCTAGCTACTCCTACAATGAGCAGTTCTTC
TRBV5-1,many,TRBJ1-1,NA,14,CASSLTGMETEAFF,TGCGCCAGCAGCTTGACAGGGATGGAGACTGAAGCTTTCTTT
TRBV12-3/TRBV12-4,medium-sized,TRBJ1-2,TRBD1,12,CASRGTGYGYTF,TGTGCCAGCAGGGGGACAGGCTATGGCTACACCTTC
TRBV20-1,many,TRBJ2-1,NA,12,CSASYDHNEQFF,TGCAGTGCTTCCTACGATCACAATGAGCAGTTCTTC
TRBV20-1,many,TRBJ2-3,NA,17,CSARDLRTASSTDTQYF,TGCAGTGCTAGAGATCTAAGGACCGCTTCATCCACAGATACGCAGTATTTT
TRBV28,many,TRBJ2-1,NA,13,CATAQWQAFEQFF,TGTGCCACCGCACAGTGGCAGGCATTCGAGCAGTTCTTC
TRBV3-1,many,TRBJ2-2,NA,12,CASSRGTGELFF,TGTGCCAGCAGCCGAGGCACCGGGGAGCTGTTTTTT
TRBV7-9,many,TRBJ2-1,NA,12,CASVLTGNEQFF,TGTGCCAGCGTCCTTACTGGTAATGAGCAGTTCTTC
TRBV20-1,many,TRBJ1-1,NA,13,CSARDMRVPEAFF,TGCAGTGCTAGAGATATGAGGGTCCCTGAAGCTTTCTTT
TRBV7-9,NA,TRBJ1-2,NA,13,CASSRTENYGYTF,TGTGCCAGCTCCCGGACTGAAAACTATGGCTACACCTTC
TRBV20-1,many,TRBJ2-7,NA,13,CSARFGRGYEQYF,TGCAGTGCTAGATTCGGCAGGGGCTACGAGCAGTACTTC
TRBV20-1,many,TRBJ1-1,NA,14,CSASPRALGTEAFF,TGCAGTGCTAGCCCCCGGGCCCTGGGCACTGAAGCTTTCTTT
TRBV7-2,few,TRBJ2-7,NA,14,CASSLQGRNTKQYF,TGTGCCAGCAGCCTTCAAGGGAGGAATACGAAACAGTACTTC
TRBV12-3/TRBV12-4,many,TRBJ2-1,TRBD2,16,CASRGLAGSSYNEQFF,TGTGCCAGCAGAGGACTAGCGGGATCATCCTACAATGAGCAGTTCTTC